The subject of this entry is one T cell receptor (beta chain). The data originate from a study of graft-versus-host responses after intestinal transplantation. The protocol was immunoSEQ multiplex PCR, while the TCRdb copy is restricted to in-frame clones and leaves out a portion. The sample has some 15,000 clones; about 93% are singletons. In germline, CDR1 is SQVTM, CDR2 ANQGSEA. The CDR3 runs 13 residues. V shed 4 bases and J shed 0 bases, with 4 bases lying between them. This TCR came from a human patient who received an intestinal transplant, so some T cells may come from the graft donor. The chain has TRBV29-1 and TRBJ2-6; D is unclear. The sample here was PBMCs, taken 9 days after transplant. The CDR3 region is CSVGDSGANVLTF. CDR3 coding DNA: TGCAGCGTTGGGGACTCTGGGGCCAACGTCCTGACTTTC.